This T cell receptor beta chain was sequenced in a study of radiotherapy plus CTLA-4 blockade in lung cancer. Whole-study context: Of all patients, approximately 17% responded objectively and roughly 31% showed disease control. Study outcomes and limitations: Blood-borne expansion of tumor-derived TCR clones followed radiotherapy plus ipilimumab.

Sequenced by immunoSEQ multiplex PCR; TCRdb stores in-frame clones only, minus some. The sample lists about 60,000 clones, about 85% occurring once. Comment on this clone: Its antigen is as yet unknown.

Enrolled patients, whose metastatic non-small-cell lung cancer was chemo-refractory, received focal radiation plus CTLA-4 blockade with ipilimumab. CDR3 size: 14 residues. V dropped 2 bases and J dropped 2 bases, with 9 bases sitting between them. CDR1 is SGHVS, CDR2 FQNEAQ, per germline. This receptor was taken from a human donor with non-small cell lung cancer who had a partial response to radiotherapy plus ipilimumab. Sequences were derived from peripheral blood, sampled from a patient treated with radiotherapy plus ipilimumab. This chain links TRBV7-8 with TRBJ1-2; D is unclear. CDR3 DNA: TGTGCCAGCAGCTTAAGGACTGCAAACTATGGCTACACCTTC. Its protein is CASSLRTANYGYTF. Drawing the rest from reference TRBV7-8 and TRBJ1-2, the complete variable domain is GAGVSQSPRYKVAKRGQDVALRCDPISGHVSLFWYQQALGQGPEFLTYFQNEAQLDKSGLPSDRFFAERPEGSVSTLKIQRTQQEDSAVYLCASSLRTANYGYTFGSGTRLTVV.